This note documents a single TCR beta chain sequence. The antigen remains undetermined. The sample belongs to a study of T cell repertoires in cytomegalovirus infection. Study context: In public TCR beta signatures, there were indications of both CMV infection and matching HLA type.

V shed 0 bases, J shed 3 bases, and the junction held 3 bases outside the gene matches. The CDR3 consists of 16 residues. TCRdb reanalysed the reads using MiXCR and keeps one entry per CDR3 protein. This sample has 370,000 or so distinct CDR3 sequences, with about a third found just once. The sample here was cultured PBMCs, taken from culture after CMV antigen stimulation. The sequence was obtained from a human donor in good health (CMV status not recorded). Some clones in this sample may be carry-over from other donors' samples. The chain joins TRBV12-3 or TRBV12-4 to TRBJ2-1; TRBD2 matches at 9 bases. The chain's CDR3 is CASSLALSGSYNEQFF. In DNA form, the CDR3 reads TGTGCCAGCAGTTTAGCGCTTAGCGGGAGCTACAATGAGCAGTTCTTC.